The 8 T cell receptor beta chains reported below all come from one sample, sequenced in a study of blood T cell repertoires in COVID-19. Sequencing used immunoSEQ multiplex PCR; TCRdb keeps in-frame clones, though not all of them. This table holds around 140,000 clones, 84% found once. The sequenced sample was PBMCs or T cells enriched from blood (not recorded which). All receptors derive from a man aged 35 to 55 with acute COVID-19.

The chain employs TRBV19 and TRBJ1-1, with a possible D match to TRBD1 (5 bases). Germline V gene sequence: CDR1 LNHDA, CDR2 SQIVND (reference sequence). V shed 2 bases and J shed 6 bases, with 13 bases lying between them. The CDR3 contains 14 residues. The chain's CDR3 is CASSIPGEVAEAFF. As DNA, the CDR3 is TGTGCCAGTAGTATACCGGGGGAAGTCGCTGAAGCTTTCTTT. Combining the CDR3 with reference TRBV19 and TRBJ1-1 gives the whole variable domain DGGITQSPKYLFRKEGQNVTLSCEQNLNHDAMYWYRQDPGQGLRLIYYSQIVNDFQKGDIAEGYSVSREKKESFPLTVTSAQKNPTAFYLCASSIPGEVAEAFFGQGTRLTVV.

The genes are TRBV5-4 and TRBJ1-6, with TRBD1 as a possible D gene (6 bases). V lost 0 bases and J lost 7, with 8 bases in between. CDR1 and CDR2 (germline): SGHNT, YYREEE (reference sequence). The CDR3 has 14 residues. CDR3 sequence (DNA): TGTGCCAGCAGCTTGGCTCAGGGGAATTCACCCCTCCACTTT. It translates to CASSLAQGNSPLHF.

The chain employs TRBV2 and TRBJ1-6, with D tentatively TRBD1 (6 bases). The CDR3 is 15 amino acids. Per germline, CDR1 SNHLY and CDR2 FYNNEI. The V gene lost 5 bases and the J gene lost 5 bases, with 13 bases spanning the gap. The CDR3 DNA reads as TGTGCCAGCAGTTTACAGGGAAAGGATAATTCACCCCTCCACTTT. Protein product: CASSLQGKDNSPLHF.

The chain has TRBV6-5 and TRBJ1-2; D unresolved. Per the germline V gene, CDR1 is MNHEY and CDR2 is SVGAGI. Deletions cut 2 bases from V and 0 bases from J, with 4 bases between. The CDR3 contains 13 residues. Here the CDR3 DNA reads TGTGCCAGCAGTTACGAGGCTAACTATGGCTACACCTTC. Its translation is CASSYEANYGYTF.

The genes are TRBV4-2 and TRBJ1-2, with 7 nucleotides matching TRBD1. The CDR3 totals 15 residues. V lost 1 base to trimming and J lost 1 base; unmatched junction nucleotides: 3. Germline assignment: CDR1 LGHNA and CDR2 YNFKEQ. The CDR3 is CASSQGTGGNYGYTF. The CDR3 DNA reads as TGTGCCAGCAGCCAAGGGACAGGTGGTAACTATGGCTACACCTTC.

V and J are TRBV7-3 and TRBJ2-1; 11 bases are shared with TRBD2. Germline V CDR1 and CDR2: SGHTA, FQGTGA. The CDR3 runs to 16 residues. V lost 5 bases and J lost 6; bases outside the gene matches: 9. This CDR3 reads CASSQRGTSGANEQFF. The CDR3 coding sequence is TGTGCCAGCAGCCAAAGAGGGACTAGCGGAGCCAATGAGCAGTTCTTC.

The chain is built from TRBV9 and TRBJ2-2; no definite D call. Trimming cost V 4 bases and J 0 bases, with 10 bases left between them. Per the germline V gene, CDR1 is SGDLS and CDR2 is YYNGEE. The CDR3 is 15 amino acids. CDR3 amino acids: CASSTAETNTGELFF. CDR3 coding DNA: TGTGCCAGCAGCACGGCGGAGACGAACACCGGGGAGCTGTTTTTT. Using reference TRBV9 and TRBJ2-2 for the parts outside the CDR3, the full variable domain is DSGVTQTPKHLITATGQRVTLRCSPRSGDLSVYWYQQSLDQGLQFLIQYYNGEERAKGNILERFSAQQFPDLHSELNLSSLELGDSALYFCASSTAETNTGELFFGEGSRLTVL.

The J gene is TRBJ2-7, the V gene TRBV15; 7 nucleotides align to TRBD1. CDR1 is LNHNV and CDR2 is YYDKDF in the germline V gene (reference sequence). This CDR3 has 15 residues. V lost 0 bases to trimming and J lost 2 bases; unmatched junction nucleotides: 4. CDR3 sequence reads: CATSRDDRVAYEQYF. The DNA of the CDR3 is TGTGCCACCAGCAGAGATGACAGGGTGGCCTACGAGCAGTACTTC.